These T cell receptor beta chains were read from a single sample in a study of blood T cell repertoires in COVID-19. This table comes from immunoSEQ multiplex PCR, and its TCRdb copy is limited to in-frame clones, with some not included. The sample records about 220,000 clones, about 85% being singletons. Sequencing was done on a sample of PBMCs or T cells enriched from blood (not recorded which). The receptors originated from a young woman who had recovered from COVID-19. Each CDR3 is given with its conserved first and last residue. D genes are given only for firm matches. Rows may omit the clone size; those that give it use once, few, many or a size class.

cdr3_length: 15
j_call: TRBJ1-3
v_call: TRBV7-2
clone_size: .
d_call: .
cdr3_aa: CASSFRRSSGNTIYF
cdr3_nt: TGTGCCAGCAGCTTTAGACGGAGCTCTGGAAACACCATATATTTT

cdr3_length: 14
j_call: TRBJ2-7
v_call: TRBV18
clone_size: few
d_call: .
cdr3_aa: CASSLTPTGYEQYF
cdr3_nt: TGTGCCAGCTCACTTACCCCGACAGGCTACGAGCAGTACTTC

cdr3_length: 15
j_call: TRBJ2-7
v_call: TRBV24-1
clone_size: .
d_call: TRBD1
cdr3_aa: CATSDRDRQFYEQYF
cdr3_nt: TGTGCCACCAGTGACCGGGACAGACAATTCTACGAGCAGTACTTC

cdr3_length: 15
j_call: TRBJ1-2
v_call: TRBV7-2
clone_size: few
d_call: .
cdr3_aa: CASSSYLGRGYGYTF
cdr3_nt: TGTGCCAGCAGCTCCTACTTAGGGCGGGGGTATGGCTACACCTTC

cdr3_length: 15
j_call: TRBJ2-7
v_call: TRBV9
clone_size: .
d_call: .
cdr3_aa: CASSVGSGTLYEQYF
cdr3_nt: TGTGCCAGCAGCGTAGGCTCAGGGACTTTGTACGAGCAGTACTTC

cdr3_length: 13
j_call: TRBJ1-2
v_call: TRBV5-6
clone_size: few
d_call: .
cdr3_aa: CASTPGYGYGYTF
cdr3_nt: TGTGCCAGCACCCCAGGGTACGGATATGGCTACACCTTC

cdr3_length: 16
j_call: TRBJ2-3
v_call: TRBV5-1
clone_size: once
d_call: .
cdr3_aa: CASSLDDSSSTDTQYF
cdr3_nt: TGCGCCAGCAGCTTGGATGACAGTTCTAGCACAGATACGCAGTATTTT

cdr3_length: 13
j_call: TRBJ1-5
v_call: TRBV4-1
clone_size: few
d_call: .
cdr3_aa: CASSQRGSQPQHF
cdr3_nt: TGCGCCAGCAGCCAACGGGGGAGTCAGCCCCAGCATTTT

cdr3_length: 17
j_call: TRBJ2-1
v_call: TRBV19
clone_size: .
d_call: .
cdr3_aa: CASSEGAWGRSYNEQFF
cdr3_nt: TGTGCCAGTAGTGAAGGTGCGTGGGGCCGGTCCTACAATGAGCAGTTCTTC

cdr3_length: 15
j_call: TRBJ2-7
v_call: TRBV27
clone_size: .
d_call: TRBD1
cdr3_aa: CASSVQGVSSYEQYF
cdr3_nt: TGTGCCAGCAGTGTACAGGGGGTTAGCTCCTACGAGCAGTACTTC

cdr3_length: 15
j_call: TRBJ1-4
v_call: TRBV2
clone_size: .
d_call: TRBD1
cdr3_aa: CASAKDRGANEKLFF
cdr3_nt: TGTGCCAGCGCAAAGGACAGGGGAGCTAATGAAAAACTGTTTTTT

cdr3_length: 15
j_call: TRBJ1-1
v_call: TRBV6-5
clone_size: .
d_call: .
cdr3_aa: CASSYTGQYTTEAFF
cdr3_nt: TGTGCCAGCAGTTACACCGGACAGTATACCACTGAAGCTTTCTTT

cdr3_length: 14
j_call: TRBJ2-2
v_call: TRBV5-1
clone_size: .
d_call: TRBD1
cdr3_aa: CASSLGQGAGELFF
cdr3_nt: TGCGCCAGCAGCTTGGGACAGGGGGCCGGGGAGCTGTTTTTT

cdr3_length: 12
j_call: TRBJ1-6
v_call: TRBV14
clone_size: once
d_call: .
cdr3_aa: CASSQVNSPLHF
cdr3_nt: TGTGCCAGCAGCCAAGTAAATTCACCCCTCCACTTT

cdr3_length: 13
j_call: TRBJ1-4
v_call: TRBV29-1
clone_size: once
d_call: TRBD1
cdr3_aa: CSAQEGAGEKLFF
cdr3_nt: TGCAGCGCACAAGAGGGGGCGGGGGAAAAACTGTTTTTT

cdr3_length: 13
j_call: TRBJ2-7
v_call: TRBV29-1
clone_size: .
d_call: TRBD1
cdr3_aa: CSGIRGLGDEQYF
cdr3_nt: TGCAGCGGCATCAGGGGGCTTGGGGACGAGCAGTACTTC

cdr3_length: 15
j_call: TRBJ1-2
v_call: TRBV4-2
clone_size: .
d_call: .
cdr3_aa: CASSPTEPNYYGYTF
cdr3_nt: TGTGCCAGCAGCCCAACCGAACCTAACTACTATGGCTACACCTTC

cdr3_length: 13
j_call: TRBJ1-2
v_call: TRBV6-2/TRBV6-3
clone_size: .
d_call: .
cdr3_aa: CASSKTYNYGYTF
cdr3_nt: TGTGCCAGCAGTAAGACTTATAACTATGGCTACACCTTC

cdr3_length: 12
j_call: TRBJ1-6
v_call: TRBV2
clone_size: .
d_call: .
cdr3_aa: CASSPGNSPLHF
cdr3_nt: TGTGCCAGCTCTCCGGGTAATTCACCCCTCCACTTT

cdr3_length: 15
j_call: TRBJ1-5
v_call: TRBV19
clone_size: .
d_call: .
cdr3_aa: CASRPGGIGNQPQHF
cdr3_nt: TGTGCCAGTAGGCCGGGGGGTATTGGCAATCAGCCCCAGCATTTT

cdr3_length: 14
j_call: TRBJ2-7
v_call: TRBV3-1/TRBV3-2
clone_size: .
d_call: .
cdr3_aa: CASSQDPVAYEQYF
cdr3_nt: TGTGCCAGCAGCCAAGACCCCGTAGCCTACGAGCAGTACTTC

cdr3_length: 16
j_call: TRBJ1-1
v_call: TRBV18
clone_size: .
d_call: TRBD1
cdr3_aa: CASSFMDRRMNTEAFF
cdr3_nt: TGTGCCAGCTCATTCATGGACAGGCGGATGAACACTGAAGCTTTCTTT

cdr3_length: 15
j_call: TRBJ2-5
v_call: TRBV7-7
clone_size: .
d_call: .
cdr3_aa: CASSRGGTAQETQYF
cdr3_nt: TGTGCTAGCAGCCGAGGCGGGACAGCCCAAGAGACCCAGTACTTC

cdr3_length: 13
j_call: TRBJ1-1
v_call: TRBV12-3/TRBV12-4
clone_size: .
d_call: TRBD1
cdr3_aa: CASSLPGGTEAFF
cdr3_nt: TGTGCCAGCAGCTTACCAGGGGGGACTGAAGCTTTCTTT

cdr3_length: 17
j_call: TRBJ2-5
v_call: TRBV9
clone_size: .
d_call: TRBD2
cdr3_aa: CASSVGAGARTQETQYF
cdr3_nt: TGTGCCAGCAGCGTAGGGGCGGGAGCAAGAACGCAAGAGACCCAGTACTTC

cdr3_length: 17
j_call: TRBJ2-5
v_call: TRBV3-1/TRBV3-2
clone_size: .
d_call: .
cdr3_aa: CASSQDRGSFWEWTQYF
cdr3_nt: TGTGCCAGCAGCCAAGATAGGGGGAGCTTTTGGGAGTGGACCCAGTACTTC

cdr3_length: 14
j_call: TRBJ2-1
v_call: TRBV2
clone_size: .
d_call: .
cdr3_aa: CATEGTSSYNEQFF
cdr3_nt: TGTGCCACCGAAGGCACTAGCTCCTACAATGAGCAGTTCTTC

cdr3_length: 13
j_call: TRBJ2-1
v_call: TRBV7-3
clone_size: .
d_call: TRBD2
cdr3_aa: CASSLAGVNEQFF
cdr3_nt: TGTGCCAGCAGCTTGGCGGGGGTGAATGAGCAGTTCTTC

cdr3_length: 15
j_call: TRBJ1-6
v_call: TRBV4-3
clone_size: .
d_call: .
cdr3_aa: CASSQDLDSASPLHF
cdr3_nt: TGCGCCAGCAGCCAAGATTTAGACAGTGCATCACCCCTCCACTTT

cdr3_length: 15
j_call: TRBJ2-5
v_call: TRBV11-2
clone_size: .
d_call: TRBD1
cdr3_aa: CASSLGWDREETQYF
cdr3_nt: TGTGCCAGCAGCTTAGGTTGGGACAGAGAAGAGACCCAGTACTTC

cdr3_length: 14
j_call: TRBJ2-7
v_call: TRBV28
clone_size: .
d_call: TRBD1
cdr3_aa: CASRRRQGSYEQYF
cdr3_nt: TGTGCCAGCAGACGGAGACAGGGATCCTACGAGCAGTACTTC

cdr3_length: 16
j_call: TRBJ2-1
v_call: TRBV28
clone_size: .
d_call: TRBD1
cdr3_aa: CASSSFGQGASNEQFF
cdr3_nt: TGTGCCAGCAGCTCATTCGGACAGGGGGCAAGCAATGAGCAGTTCTTC

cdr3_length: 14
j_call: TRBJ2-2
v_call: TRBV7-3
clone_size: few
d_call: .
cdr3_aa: CASSLSSGAGELFF
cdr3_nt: TGTGCCAGCAGCTTAAGTTCGGGGGCCGGGGAGCTGTTTTTT

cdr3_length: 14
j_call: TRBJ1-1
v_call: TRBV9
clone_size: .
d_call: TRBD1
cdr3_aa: CASSVRGQSTEAFF
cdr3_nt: TGTGCCAGCAGCGTAAGGGGGCAGAGCACTGAAGCTTTCTTT